This TCR beta chain derives from a study of blood T cell repertoires in COVID-19. For the study at large: Acute-phase and convalescent COVID-19 samples originated in the United States, Italy and Spain.

Looked up from germline, CDR1 is SGHKS and CDR2 is YYEKEE (reference sequence). V lost 0 bases and J lost 8, with 11 bases in between. The CDR3 spans 13 residues. In the original analysis: Reference gene primer amplification in the assay estimated nucleated cell counts. Libraries were prepared by immunoSEQ multiplex PCR; TCRdb keeps only in-frame clonotypes and omits some of them. That table gives V, J and clone size, and the DNA gave D and trimming. The sample includes around 60,000 clones, approximately 80% of them seen just once. This clone was detected only once. Input material: peripheral blood. The chain recombines TRBV5-5 with TRBJ1-2, with D perhaps matching TRBD1 (5 bases). This sequence originates from a man between 60 and 75 years old with acute or convalescent COVID-19. CDR3 loop: CASSLDQGFGYTF. In DNA form, the CDR3 reads TGTGCCAGCAGCTTGGACCAGGGTTTCGGCTACACCTTC.